This T cell receptor beta chain was identified in a study of breast tumors, draining lymph nodes, adjacent tissues (dated by TCRdb to 2015 to 2016). With regard to the full study: In breast cancer patients, the study compared the TCR beta repertoires of tumor, adjacent nontumor tissue and axillary lymph nodes. The study aimed to assess the relationships and possible T-cell exchange between tumor, surrounding tissue and draining lymph node repertoires in human breast cancer. The full study reports these points: The similarity between tumor and nontumor tissue repertoires was significantly greater in luminal-like breast cancer than in basal-like breast cancer. A scenario in which most tumor T cells derive from the lymph node and then expand within tumor tissue was judged to be consistent with the data. The conclusion that tumor T cells originate in lymph nodes was framed as consistent with a hypothesis rather than directly demonstrated. Tumor T-cell repertoires showed less diversity than lymph node repertoires and more diversity than nontumor tissue repertoires, and tumor T-cell repertoires showed preferential V and J gene usage.

Many counts were recorded for this clonotype. No antigen is known for it. The input lacks base qualities; no much larger clone sits a single base away. Data came from an Illumina HiSeq 2000. TCR beta chain libraries were generated by multiplex PCR amplification. The amplified TCR beta chain products were analyzed by high-throughput sequencing. TCRdb handled the public reads itself, with Q25 trimming in fastp and clone calling in MiXCR, and kept productive beta chains. Rows merge per CDR3 protein into single entries with the most common DNA and genes. The sample profile shows 200,000 to 300,000 distinct CDR3 sequences; around 30% of them were found once. Roughly 1.1% of the sample is taken by the ten largest. Lymph node samples came from the axillary draining lymph nodes of breast cancer patients. The junction carries 8 bases between V and J, which are trimmed by 6 bases and 5 bases respectively. The CDR3 covers 12 residues, taking in both the cysteine and the phenylalanine. Solely the CDR3 DNA is kept, with 36 bases framed from the first base. The germline V gene (reference sequence) gives CDR1 as MNHNY and CDR2 as SVGAGI.

Sample: axillary lymph node tissue. The clonotype was recovered from a female donor with breast cancer. Some clones in this sample may be carry-over from other donors' samples. The sequence joins TRBV6-6 to TRBJ1-5; tentative D gene TRBD1, with 5 bases matching. Here is the DNA: TGTGCCAGCAGCTTAGGGGATCAGCCCCAGCATTTT. Translated, it gives CASSLGDQPQHF.